This T cell receptor beta chain is drawn from a study of T-cell memory formation after mild COVID-19. This CDR3 contains 16 residues. Germline CDR1 and CDR2: SNHLY and FYNNEI. V was pared by 5 bases and J by 7 bases, with 24 bases between. One entry per CDR3 protein results from TCRdb running MiXCR on the 5' RACE reads. This repertoire shows more than 55,000 distinct CDR3 sequences, 8% to 9.5% found once; its top ten account for more than 0.95%. In its sample, this clonotype was seen a few times. This TCR was sampled from a man between 18 and 29 years old who had mild COVID-19 (a few samples of this study predate the infection). Cell type and time point are not known. What was sequenced was PBMCs or a T cell subset sorted from them (not recorded which). The V call is TRBV2, the J call TRBJ2-7; no clear D gene. The CDR3 loop reads CASSRSRQAGWLEQYF. The CDR3 DNA is TGTGCCAGCAGTAGATCCCGCCAGGCCGGGTGGTTGGAGCAGTACTTC.